This T cell receptor beta chain was documented in a study of EBV T-cell therapy then PD-1 blockade in nasopharyngeal carcinoma. Trimming took 3 bases from V and 2 from J, leaving 20 bases between them. CDR1 is SGHTA, CDR2 FQGNSA, per germline. The CDR3 covers 17 residues. Regarding this clone: Its antigen is unknown.

TCRdb's table, derived via immunoSEQ multiplex PCR, lists solely in-frame clones and lacks some. The sample holds roughly 22,000 clones; approximately 83% are singletons and the top ten take less than 25%. Indicated treatment: AdE1-LMPpoly-expanded autologous EBV-specific T-cell therapy followed by anti-PD-1 nivolumab. This clonotype was sampled from a man aged 35-49 years with nasopharyngeal carcinoma. Sequenced material: CD8+ T cells from blood, taken at day -245 from a patient whose treatment included autologous EBV-specific T cells and nivolumab. This chain links TRBV7-2 with TRBJ2-7; D perhaps matches TRBD1 (5 bases). The CDR3 protein is CASSLPQGKVWTYEQYF. CDR3 nucleotides: TGTGCCAGCAGCTTGCCCCAGGGAAAAGTATGGACCTACGAGCAGTACTTC.